The rows below give T cell receptor beta chains drawn from one sample of a study of T cell repertoires and HLA-DP antigens. Clones were sequenced by immunoSEQ multiplex PCR, and TCRdb holds only the in-frame ones, with some missing. The table lists approximately 86,000 clones, roughly 86% of them singletons. Their antigen targets remain unknown. The sample was CD4+ T cells from PBMCs. These TCRs come from a man aged 45-65 years in good health and CMV-seronegative. CDR3s include the opening cysteine and the closing phenylalanine or tryptophan.

v_call,cdr3_aa
TRBV5-1,CASSLAPGTLNPTDTQYF
TRBV27,CASSLAGTSGGGEQFF
TRBV7-2,CASSLGAGTEQETQYF
TRBV2,CASRATGQGLNTGELFF
TRBV5-1,CASRLAQHEQYF
TRBV6-5,CASRVGGSGNTIYF
TRBV11-2,CASRFRGFDTGELFF
TRBV6-4,CATRGEQYF
TRBV7-2,CASSFSASGRSYEQYF
TRBV6-1,CASSEVSTNIQYF
TRBV7-6,CASSSSVGTGVPTGELFF
TRBV10-1,CASSESTAAFSGNTIYF
TRBV30,CAWRKTGGGLEKLFF
TRBV2,CASSQQANSNQPQHF
TRBV18,CASSPGQGATDTQYF
TRBV7-2,CASSLGGAQINEQFF
TRBV4-1,CASSQDAAGGHVYEQYF
TRBV14,CASSQWRSSYEQYF
TRBV18,CASSRLQWGASGNTIYF
TRBV7-8,CASSLVENTEAFF
TRBV6-5,CASRADWSAYEQYF
TRBV11-2,CASSLQGSEAFF
TRBV18,CASSRTGDVGYTF
TRBV5-4,CASSPPRNTEAFF
TRBV7-2,CASSLDRGDTEAFF
TRBV29-1,CSVRDTGELFF
TRBV30,CAWSTTGESYEQYF
TRBV30,CAWSRGYNEQFF